This section outlines one T cell receptor (beta chain) sequence together with its context. As yet, its antigen is unknown. This specimen belongs to a study of T cells in Graves' hyperthyroidism and ophthalmopathy. The study's findings and limits: Appearing also in blood were most of the thyroid clonotypes expanded above 0.001. The model identified upcoming ophthalmopathy a median about 6.5 months ahead of onset.

CDR1 and CDR2 from the germline V gene are SNHLY and FYNNEI. The J segment lost 8 bases and the V segment lost 8 bases, leaving 6 bases of the junction unmatched. This CDR3 region has 13 residues. Template material for amplifying TCR beta CDR3 regions consisted of RNA transcripts. HTBI primers were the set used in a first-round RT-PCR of the TCR CDR3. One entry per CDR3 protein results from TCRdb running MiXCR on the multiplex PCR reads. The sample carries roughly 840,000 distinct CDR3 sequences, roughly 40% recorded once. The V and J genes are TRBV2 and TRBJ1-2; the match to TRBD1 covers 12 bases. The receptor comes from a man younger than 35 with Graves' hyperthyroidism. The sample comprised blood. DNA of the CDR3: TGTGCCAGCGGCCGGGACAGGGGGCAAGGCTACACCTTC. Translated, it gives CASGRDRGQGYTF.